This TCR beta chain was identified in a study of regulatory T cells in long-lasting Graves disease (dated by TCRdb to about 2021). General notes on the study: Patients with newly diagnosed Graves' disease had been on antithyroid drugs for under 3 months. Persistent Graves' disease patients were compared with newly diagnosed Graves' disease patients by peripheral blood TCR sequencing and RNA sequencing. The study took place in China and was registered as a clinical trial. A total of roughly 35 samples were covered by TCR sequencing, comprising 13 persistent and around 20 newly diagnosed Graves' disease patients.

The paper's findings and limits, for the study overall: More public clonotypes were shared among persistent patients (roughly 2,700) than among newly diagnosed patients (more than 950). The authors noted that the small sample size was a limitation that may lower accuracy. The study examined only peripheral blood because the primary lesion, thyroid tissue, could not be accessed. Persistent Graves' disease patients showed lower TCR Shannon entropy and fewer highly expanded clones than newly diagnosed patients, suggesting clonal expansion. Preferential use of TRBV28, TRBJ1-2 and TRBJ2-5 was observed in persistent disease, whereas TRBV20-1 and TRBJ2-1 were favored in newly diagnosed disease. Only the TCR beta chain was sequenced and analyzed.

The library was built by means of multiplex PCR. The reads were generated on an Illumina HiSeq 4000. To build TCR beta libraries, CDR3 regions were amplified by Arm-PCR using iRepertoire HTBI primers. Before sequencing, the PCR products went through gel purification. In the source study's methods: Gene usage analysis of CDR3 amino acid clonotypes used the approximately 62 TRBV and 11 to 15 TRBJ segments found across samples. COPE and FqMerger were used to merge the filtered high-quality paired reads into contigs. BLAST was used to align contigs to IMGT TRBV, TRBD and TRBJ reference genes, with CDR3 defined following IMGT. Any clonotype with a frequency above 0.1% was classified as a highly expanded clone. Shannon entropy was used to measure repertoire diversity, and the Gini coefficient was used to measure V-J evenness. A clonotype was considered public if more than one individual shared it. TCRdb applied fastp at Q25 and MiXCR to the public reads, then kept only in-frame beta chains. Rows with one shared CDR3 protein collapse into an entry with the most common genes and DNA. These V and J calls derive from TCRdb rather than the authors' analysis. This sample holds about 450,000 distinct CDR3 sequences; 16% were observed only once. Of the sample, about 10% is held by the ten largest clones.

Spanning cysteine to phenylalanine, the CDR3 consists of 16 amino acids. Of all the DNA, just the CDR3 is kept, 48 bases in frame from base 1. The germline V gene (reference sequence) sets CDR1 to LGHDT and CDR2 to YNNKEL. Trimming takes 3 bases from V and 6 bases from J, and the germline ends sit 18 bases apart. This clonotype was observed at least ten times. Its specific antigen is unknown. No base quality values were provided; no much bigger clone lies one nucleotide off. The time point label, as the study defines it: newly diagnosed GD, antithyroid drugs for less than 3 months. RNA was extracted from PBMCs in TRIzol for both TCR sequencing and RNA sequencing. Graves' disease was diagnosed according to American Thyroid Association guidelines. The patients came from an endocrinology department in Xi'an, China. Each patient gave roughly 10 milliliters of peripheral blood, collected in an EDTA anticoagulant tube. Ficoll Paque Plus density gradient separation was used to isolate PBMCs, and no further T cell sorting was performed. An Agilent 2100 Bioanalyzer and agarose gel were used to assess RNA quality, and a NanoDrop 2000 was used to measure RNA concentration.

The same data also went into a second study, on T cells in Graves' hyperthyroidism and ophthalmopathy. Per the second study: Graves' hyperthyroidism was defined as stable when no progression to ophthalmopathy occurred over 18 months of follow-up. The hyperthyroidism patients were between 18 and 65 years old and newly diagnosed, with a disease duration of less than 2 months. Exclusion was applied to patients with uncontrolled infections, other autoimmune diseases, pregnancy or lactation. Diagnoses were established on the basis of clinical symptoms, serum thyroxine and TRAb, thyroid ultrasound, and orbital computed tomography. The TCR CDR3 was subjected to a first round of RT-PCR using the HTBI primer set and the Qiagen OneStep RT-PCR kit. Most expanded thyroid clonotypes (frequency above 0.001) were also detected in blood, suggesting blood repertoires may reflect thyroid immune responses. A 13 V-J signature model separated ophthalmopathy from stable hyperthyroidism, with about 88% sensitivity and roughly 81% specificity in cross-validation and 80%/75% in testing. In validation, progression to ophthalmopathy was predicted by the model with 65% to 71% sensitivity and around 76% specificity, a median of about 6.8 months before onset. To identify distinguishing TCR V-J signatures, a discovery cohort of 90 to 100 patients was used, comprising approximately 40 with Graves' ophthalmopathy and around 57 with stable Graves' hyperthyroidism. Prospective prediction of ophthalmopathy was tested in an independent validation cohort consisting of some 19 hyperthyroidism patients and around 17 patients who later progressed to ophthalmopathy. The 100 or so discovery patients were divided at random into training and test sets in a 7:3 ratio. In more than 5 Graves' hyperthyroidism patients, the study also compared T-cell repertoires from thyroid tissue with T-cell repertoires from blood. After blood sampling, hyperthyroidism patients were treated with methimazole at a starting dose of 30 mg daily, and ophthalmopathy patients were treated with high-dose intravenous methylprednisolone. Libraries were constructed in a second round of multiplex PCR, after which size selection and purification were performed. Paired-end sequencing of the libraries was performed with 100 bp reads on an Illumina HiSeq2000. SOAPnuke was used to process the raw data, throwing out any read that contained adapters or uncalled bases, had a mean Phred below 15, or lacked an exact constant-primer or identifier match. High-quality paired reads were merged using COPE v1.2.5, and each unique nucleotide sequence was defined as a clonotype. MiTCR v1.1 was used to align the clonotypes against IMGT TRBV, TRBD and TRBJ reference segments. The analysis included only V-J combinations with a frequency above 0.0001, which together covered roughly 99% of the repertoires. The TCS score was defined as F50 (clonal expansion) divided by E x V (chaos), with BLOSUM62-based TCRdist calculated between CDR3 peptides within each V-J. Welch's t-statistics and random forest reduced roughly 500 V-J features to 13, which were used in a naive Bayes classifier (R e1071). No statistical method was used to set the sample size in advance, and investigators knew the group allocation. The paper reports TCR Vbeta CDR3 sequencing of 135 peripheral blood samples: approximately 43 ophthalmopathy, under 85 hyperthyroidism and around 17 progressor patients.

The sample in question was peripheral blood mononuclear cells (PBMCs), obtained at new diagnosis, from a patient treated with antithyroid drugs. The receptor was derived from a woman in her 30s with Graves disease. Donor details come from another sample of the same person, matched by shared clones. The sequence is built from TRBV3-1 and TRBJ2-1, with a weak D call of TRBD2 (6 bases match). This receptor has the CDR3 CASSQGAGREFNEQFF. Here is the DNA: TGTGCCAGCAGCCAGGGTGCTGGTCGGGAGTTCAATGAGCAGTTCTTC.